Listed below are T cell receptor beta chains from one sample, sequenced in a study of blood T cell repertoires in COVID-19. Profiled with immunoSEQ multiplex PCR; TCRdb holds only in-frame clones, not every one. The repertoire includes under 150,000 clones, around 78% of them detected once, and about 10% sits in the top ten. Sequencing used peripheral blood. The source of these receptors is a human donor in a cohort sampled during active COVID-19. The CDR3 runs from the conserved cysteine through the conserved F or W. A D gene is named only where the DNA matches it firmly. Size tells how often a clone was seen (once, few, many) or the class of an expanded clone, and some rows leave it out.

v_call	j_call	d_call	clone_size	cdr3_nt	cdr3_aa
TRBV19	TRBJ1-5	.	few	TGTGCCAGTAGTACCGGGACTGATTATCAGCCCCAGCATTTT	CASSTGTDYQPQHF
TRBV5-1	TRBJ2-5	TRBD2	.	TGCGCCAGCAGCTCCACCCTAGCGGGGGGGATACAAGAGACCCAGTACTTC	CASSSTLAGGIQETQYF
TRBV15	TRBJ1-6	TRBD1	.	TGTGCCATCGGGACAGTCTCCTTCTCCTATAATTCACCCCTCCACTTT	CAIGTVSFSYNSPLHF
TRBV5-1	TRBJ2-7	TRBD1	.	TGCGCCAGCAGCTTGGGAGGACAGGCCTCCTACGAGCAGTACTTC	CASSLGGQASYEQYF
TRBV5-4	TRBJ1-2	TRBD1	once	TGTGCCAGCAGCCTGACAGGGGGCGGTGGCTACACCTTC	CASSLTGGGGYTF
TRBV10-3	TRBJ1-2	TRBD1	.	TGTGCCATCAGGGAGATGGGACAGAACTATGGCTACACCTTC	CAIREMGQNYGYTF
TRBV14	TRBJ2-1	TRBD2	.	TGTGCCAGCAGCCAACTCAGGGGGACTAGCGGGGGGCTCAATGAGCAGTTCTTC	CASSQLRGTSGGLNEQFF
TRBV30	TRBJ2-7	.	.	TGTGCCTGGAGCAGCTGGGAAAGAGGGAGTCGGGGCGAGCAGTACTTC	CAWSSWERGSRGEQYF
TRBV7-9	TRBJ2-7	.	.	TGTGCCAGCAGCTTAGCGCCGCAGGTCTACGAGCAGTACTTC	CASSLAPQVYEQYF
TRBV20-1	TRBJ2-2	.	.	TGCAGTGCTAGTGTGGTCAGCACCGGGGAGCTGTTTTTT	CSASVVSTGELFF
TRBV5-4	TRBJ2-7	TRBD1	.	TGTGCCAGCAGCTTGAGGGACAGGGCCTACGAGCAGTACTTC	CASSLRDRAYEQYF
TRBV29-1	TRBJ2-4	.	.	TGCAGCGTTGATGGCTTAGCCAAAAACATTCAGTACTTC	CSVDGLAKNIQYF
TRBV5-6	TRBJ2-7	TRBD1	.	TGTGCCAGCAGCTTAGACAGGGGGATTCACGAGCAGTACTTC	CASSLDRGIHEQYF
TRBV3-1/TRBV3-2	TRBJ1-5	.	few	TGTGCCAGCAAGGAGGGCACCAATAGCAATCAGCCCCAGCATTTT	CASKEGTNSNQPQHF
TRBV27	TRBJ1-5	.	.	TGTGCCAGCAGTTCGGTCCCGGGATCGAATCAGCCCCAGCATTTT	CASSSVPGSNQPQHF
TRBV6-5	TRBJ1-5	.	.	TGTGCCAGCAGTCGTACAGGGCTGGGTCAGCCCCAGCATTTT	CASSRTGLGQPQHF
TRBV7-7	TRBJ2-2	.	.	TGTGCCAGCAGCATTGGCCGTAACACCGGGGAGCTGTTTTTT	CASSIGRNTGELFF
TRBV7-8	TRBJ1-4	.	few	TGTGCCAGCAGCTTAGTCGTGGGCCCACCGACTAATGAAAAACTGTTTTTT	CASSLVVGPPTNEKLFF
TRBV6-5	TRBJ1-2	TRBD1	.	TGTGCCAGCAGTTACCACGACAGGGGTGGCTACACCTTC	CASSYHDRGGYTF
TRBV3-1/TRBV3-2	TRBJ2-6	.	.	TGTGCCAGCAGCCTGGGCTCCAGCTCTGGGGCCAACGTCCTGACTTTC	CASSLGSSSGANVLTF
TRBV20-1	TRBJ2-5	.	.	TGCAGTGCTAGTACGAGCCATCTGACCCAGTACTTC	CSASTSHLTQYF
TRBV5-1	TRBJ1-1	.	.	TGCGCCAGCAGCCTCCGGGGGGGGAACACTGAAGCTTTCTTT	CASSLRGGNTEAFF
TRBV5-5	TRBJ2-3	.	.	TGTGCCAGCAGCTTTTCAGGGCTCGGTACCGATACGCAGTATTTT	CASSFSGLGTDTQYF
TRBV20-1	TRBJ2-7	TRBD1	.	TGCAGTGCTAGTGGGGACAGTAACTACGAGCAGTACTTC	CSASGDSNYEQYF